A selection of T cell receptor beta chains follows, all from one sample in a study of blood T cell repertoires in COVID-19. The data were produced by immunoSEQ multiplex PCR, yet TCRdb's version contains in-frame clones alone and is incomplete. Among 120,000 or so clones listed, about 83% were seen once. Input material: PBMCs or T cells enriched from blood (not recorded which). The receptor set was obtained from a woman in her twenties or thirties who had recovered from COVID-19. Each CDR3 is given with its conserved first and last residue. The D gene is left open where the match is weak. Part of the rows lack a size; the others show once, few, many or a class for expanded clones.

V	J	length	size	D	DNA	CDR3
TRBV9	TRBJ2-5	16	-	TRBD1	TGTGCCAGCAGCGTAGCGCTGAGGGGGCGGAAAGAGACCCAGTACTTC	CASSVALRGRKETQYF
TRBV7-2	TRBJ1-6	15	-	-	TGTGCCAGCAGCTCGACCCTACAGGGAAACTCACCCCTCCACTTT	CASSSTLQGNSPLHF
TRBV29-1	TRBJ2-4	12	-	TRBD1	TGCAGCGTTCAGGGGGCGGAGAACATTCAGTACTTC	CSVQGAENIQYF
TRBV27	TRBJ1-2	14	once	-	TGTGCCAGCAAACCCGTGGGGGGAGGGGCTGGCTACACCTTC	CASKPVGGGAGYTF
TRBV4-2	TRBJ1-5	16	-	-	TGTGCCAGCAGCCAAAGTTTGTCTTCCAGGGATCAGCCCCAGCATTTT	CASSQSLSSRDQPQHF
TRBV2	TRBJ2-1	15	-	TRBD2	TGTGCCAGCAGTGAAGTTCGGCTAGCGGGGAATGAGCAGTTCTTC	CASSEVRLAGNEQFF
TRBV21-1	TRBJ2-2	12	-	-	TGTGCCAGCGAGGAGGAGGCCGGGGAGCTGTTTTTT	CASEEEAGELFF
TRBV2	TRBJ1-5	16	few	TRBD1	TGTGCCAGCAGGCCCGGGACAGAGATTACTAATCAGCCCCAGCATTTT	CASRPGTEITNQPQHF
TRBV9	TRBJ2-1	12	-	-	TGTGCCAGCAGTCCTACCCCGGATGAGCAGTTCTTC	CASSPTPDEQFF
TRBV4-3	TRBJ2-7	16	-	TRBD2	TGCGCCAGCAGCCAAAAAATAGCGGGAGAGGCCTACGAGCAGTACTTC	CASSQKIAGEAYEQYF
TRBV4-3	TRBJ2-1	13	-	-	TGCGCCAGCAGCCAAGAGGTGTGGGGGGTTGAGTTCTTC	CASSQEVWGVEFF
TRBV29-1	TRBJ2-3	12	-	-	TGCAGCGTTCCTCCCAGCACAGATACGCAGTATTTT	CSVPPSTDTQYF
TRBV4-1	TRBJ2-1	12	-	-	TGCGCCAGCAGTGCGAGGGGGAATGAGCAGTTCTTC	CASSARGNEQFF
TRBV9	TRBJ1-2	15	-	-	TGTGCCAGCAGCGTAGGCTGGGGGCCTAACTATGGCTACACCTTC	CASSVGWGPNYGYTF
TRBV30	TRBJ2-7	13	-	TRBD1	TGTGCCTCGGGAAGAGGGGGCGCGTACGAGCAGTACTTC	CASGRGGAYEQYF
TRBV7-2	TRBJ2-1	15	-	-	TGTGCCAGCAGCCCCGGACTAGGGGGTTTGGATGAGCAGTTCTTC	CASSPGLGGLDEQFF
TRBV27	TRBJ1-5	15	once	-	TGTGCCAGCACCTATCCCCGGACAGACAATCAGCCCCAGCATTTT	CASTYPRTDNQPQHF
TRBV7-9	TRBJ1-4	15	-	TRBD1	TGTGCCAGCAGCTGGGGACAGGGTGGTAACGAAAAACTGTTTTTT	CASSWGQGGNEKLFF
TRBV7-3	TRBJ2-2	16	-	-	TGTGCCAGCAGCTTAAGTCAGGTCCTTAACACCGGGGAGCTGTTTTTT	CASSLSQVLNTGELFF
TRBV7-8	TRBJ1-2	17	-	TRBD1	TGTGCCAGCAGCTTAATTCTCCGGACAGGGGGCATCTATGGCTACACCTTC	CASSLILRTGGIYGYTF
TRBV3-1/TRBV3-2	TRBJ1-2	14	-	-	TGTGCCAGCAGCCAAGTCAACAGGGTCTATGGCTACACCTTC	CASSQVNRVYGYTF
TRBV6-5	TRBJ2-7	14	once	TRBD1	TGTGCCAGCGCCCGGGACAGGCTAACCTACGAGCAGTACTTC	CASARDRLTYEQYF
TRBV3-1/TRBV3-2	TRBJ2-5	15	-	-	TGTGCCAGCAGCCCCCGAAGAGGGCCCCCTCCGACCCAGTACTTC	CASSPRRGPPPTQYF
TRBV25-1	TRBJ1-2	14	-	-	TGTGCCAGCAGTACTAGCCGTGAGGTGGATGGCTACACCTTC	CASSTSREVDGYTF
TRBV7-2	TRBJ1-2	12	-	-	TGTGCCAGCAGCCCCTCTGGGGGCGGCTACACCTTC	CASSPSGGGYTF
TRBV7-2	TRBJ1-2	13	-	-	TGTGCCAGCAGCCCAGGAGCGGCCTATGGCTACACCTTC	CASSPGAAYGYTF
TRBV3-1/TRBV3-2	TRBJ2-7	18	once	-	TGTGCCAGCAGCCAAGGTGAACAAGGAGTGTGGGTCTCCTACGAGCAGTACTTC	CASSQGEQGVWVSYEQYF
TRBV24-1	TRBJ2-1	17	-	TRBD2	TGTGCCACCAGTGATTTGCAGGCTAGCGGGAGCGGCGATGAGCAGTTCTTC	CATSDLQASGSGDEQFF
TRBV4-2	TRBJ1-3	15	-	-	TGTGCCAGCAGCCACCGGGGGTCCCCTGGAAACACCATATATTTT	CASSHRGSPGNTIYF
TRBV28	TRBJ2-5	14	-	-	TGTGCCAGCAGTTCCCAGGGAGGTGGAGAGACCCAGTACTTC	CASSSQGGGETQYF
TRBV27	TRBJ1-2	13	-	-	TGTGCCAGCAGGCTGAGTGGTGACTATGGCTACACCTTC	CASRLSGDYGYTF
TRBV27	TRBJ2-2	17	-	TRBD2	TGTGCCAGCAGTTTATCCGGGACTAGCGGTCGCACCGGGGAGCTGTTTTTT	CASSLSGTSGRTGELFF
TRBV3-1/TRBV3-2	TRBJ2-3	18	once	TRBD2	TGTGCCAGCACCCCAACGGGAGGGTTGATTGGGGGCACAGATACGCAGTATTTT	CASTPTGGLIGGTDTQYF
TRBV21-1	TRBJ2-4	12	-	-	TGTGCCAGCCTCGGCGGCAAAAACATTCAGTACTTC	CASLGGKNIQYF
TRBV6-5	TRBJ1-2	15	-	-	TGTGCCAGCAGCCCAACCGGGACAAGGGGGTCTGGCTACACCTTC	CASSPTGTRGSGYTF
TRBV7-3	TRBJ1-1	14	once	-	TGTGCCAGCACCCTCAGGTCGGGGAGCACTGAAGCTTTCTTT	CASTLRSGSTEAFF
TRBV19	TRBJ1-2	16	-	TRBD1	TGTGCCAGTAGTGCTATGTACAGGGGGCGTAACTATGGCTACACCTTC	CASSAMYRGRNYGYTF
TRBV6-1	TRBJ2-5	17	-	TRBD1	TGTGCCAGCAGTGAGACCCAACAGGGGGCGAGGCAAGAGACCCAGTACTTC	CASSETQQGARQETQYF
TRBV19	TRBJ2-7	15	-	-	TGTGCCAGTAGTATAGAGGAGGGGGCTCCCTACGAGCAGTACTTC	CASSIEEGAPYEQYF
TRBV3-1/TRBV3-2	TRBJ1-6	15	few	-	TGTGCCAGCAGCCAACGACAGACAAATAATTCACCCCTCCACTTT	CASSQRQTNNSPLHF
TRBV7-2	TRBJ1-4	15	-	-	TGTGCCAGCAGCGGGGGGAGGGACGTTGATGAAAAACTGTTTTTT	CASSGGRDVDEKLFF